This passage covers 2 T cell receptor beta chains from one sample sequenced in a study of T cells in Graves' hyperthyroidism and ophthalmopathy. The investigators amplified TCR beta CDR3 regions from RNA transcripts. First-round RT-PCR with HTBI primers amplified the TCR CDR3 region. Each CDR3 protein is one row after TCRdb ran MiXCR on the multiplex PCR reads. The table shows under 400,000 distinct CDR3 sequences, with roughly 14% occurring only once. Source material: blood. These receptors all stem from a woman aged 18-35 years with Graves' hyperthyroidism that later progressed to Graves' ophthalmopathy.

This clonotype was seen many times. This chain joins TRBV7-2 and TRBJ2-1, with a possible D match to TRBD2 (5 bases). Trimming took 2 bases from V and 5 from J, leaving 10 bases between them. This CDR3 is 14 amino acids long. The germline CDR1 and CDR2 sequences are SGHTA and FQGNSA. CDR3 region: CASSLYRGHNEQFF. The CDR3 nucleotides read TGTGCCAGCAGCTTATACCGGGGTCACAATGAGCAGTTCTTC.

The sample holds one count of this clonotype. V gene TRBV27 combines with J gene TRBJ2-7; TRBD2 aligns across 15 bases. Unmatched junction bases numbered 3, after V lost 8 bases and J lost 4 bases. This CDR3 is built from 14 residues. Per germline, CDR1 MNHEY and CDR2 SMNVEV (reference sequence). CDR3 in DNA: TGTGCCAGCGTTGGGACTAGCGGGAGGTACGAGCAGTACTTC. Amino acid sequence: CASVGTSGRYEQYF.